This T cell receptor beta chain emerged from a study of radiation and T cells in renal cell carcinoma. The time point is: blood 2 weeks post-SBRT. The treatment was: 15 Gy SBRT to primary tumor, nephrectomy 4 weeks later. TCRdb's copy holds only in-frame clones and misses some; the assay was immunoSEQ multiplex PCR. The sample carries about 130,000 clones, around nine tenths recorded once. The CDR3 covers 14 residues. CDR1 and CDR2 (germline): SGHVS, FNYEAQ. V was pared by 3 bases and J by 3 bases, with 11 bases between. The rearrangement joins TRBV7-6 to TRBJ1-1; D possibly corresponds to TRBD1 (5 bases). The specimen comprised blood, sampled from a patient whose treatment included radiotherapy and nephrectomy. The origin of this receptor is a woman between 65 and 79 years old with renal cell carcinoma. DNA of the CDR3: TGTGCCAGCAGCTTTGGGGGAAGGGACACTGAAGCTTTCTTT. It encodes CASSFGGRDTEAFF. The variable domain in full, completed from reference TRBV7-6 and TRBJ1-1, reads GAGVSQSPRYKVTKRGQDVALRCDPISGHVSLYWYRQALGQGPEFLTYFNYEAQQDKSGLPNDRFSAERPEGSISTLTIQRTEQRDSAMYRCASSFGGRDTEAFFGQGTRLTVV.